This T cell receptor beta chain came from a study of shared clonotypes between healthy human individuals. As regards this clone: Its target is unknown.

With V trimmed by 6 bases and J by 5 bases, 10 bases remained unmatched. This CDR3 region has 15 residues. In germline, CDR1 is MNHEY, CDR2 SMNVEV (reference sequence). General observations from the study: Sampling was confined to blood; repertoires within tissues likely differ. Four donors held about 4.5% of naive CD4 clonotypes in common.

Sequenced by immunoSEQ multiplex PCR; TCRdb stores in-frame clones only, minus some. The sample records under 2,500,000 clones, approximately 95% being singletons. The receptor was derived from a man younger than 35 in good health. The chain recombines TRBV27 with TRBJ2-4, with 7 positions matching TRBD1. What was sequenced was naive CD4+ T cells sorted from blood. Subset reported: CD45RA+ positively selected. The CDR3 nucleotides read TGTGCCAGCAGGTCGAGAGACAGGGATCAAAACATTCAGTACTTC. Translation gives CASRSRDRDQNIQYF.